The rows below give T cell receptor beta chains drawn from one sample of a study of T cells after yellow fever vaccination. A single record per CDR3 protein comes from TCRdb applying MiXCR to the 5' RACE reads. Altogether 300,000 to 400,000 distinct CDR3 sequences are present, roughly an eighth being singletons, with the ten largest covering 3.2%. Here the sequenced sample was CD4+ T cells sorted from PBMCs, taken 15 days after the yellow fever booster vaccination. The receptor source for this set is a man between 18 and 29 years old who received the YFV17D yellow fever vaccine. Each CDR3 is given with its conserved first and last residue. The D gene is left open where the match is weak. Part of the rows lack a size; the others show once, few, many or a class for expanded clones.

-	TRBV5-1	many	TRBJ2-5	CASSLVGQNQETQYF	TGCGCCAGCAGCTTGGTCGGCCAAAACCAAGAGACCCAGTACTTC
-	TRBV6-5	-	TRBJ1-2	CASQSYYGYTF	TGTGCCAGTCAGAGTTACTATGGCTACACCTTC
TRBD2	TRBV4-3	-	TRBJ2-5	CASSQDLSSGGQETQYF	TGCGCCAGCAGCCAAGATCTCTCTAGCGGGGGCCAAGAGACCCAGTACTTC
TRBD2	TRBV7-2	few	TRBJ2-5	CASSFGGGQTQYF	TGTGCCAGCAGCTTTGGGGGGGGTCAGACCCAGTACTTC
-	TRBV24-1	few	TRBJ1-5	CATSGYNQPQHF	TGTGCCACCAGTGGGTACAATCAGCCCCAGCATTTT
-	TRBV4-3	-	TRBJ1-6	CASSQSPGTGNSPLHF	TGCGCCAGCAGCCAATCCCCCGGGACCGGGAATTCACCCCTCCACTTT
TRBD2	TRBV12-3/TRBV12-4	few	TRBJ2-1	CASTSIAGKLNNEQFF	TGTGCCAGCACTTCGATAGCGGGGAAACTCAACAATGAGCAGTTCTTC
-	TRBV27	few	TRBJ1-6	CASRLTFGNNSPLHF	TGTGCCAGCAGACTTACCTTCGGGAATAATTCACCCCTCCACTTT
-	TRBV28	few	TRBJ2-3	CAGSRGSYTDTQYF	TGTGCCGGTTCAAGGGGCTCATACACAGATACGCAGTATTTT
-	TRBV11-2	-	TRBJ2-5	CASSLVFSRVETQYF	TGTGCCAGCAGCTTAGTATTTAGTAGAGTCGAGACCCAGTACTTC
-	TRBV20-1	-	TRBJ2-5	CSALPGGPQETQYF	TGCAGTGCCCTCCCGGGCGGACCTCAAGAGACCCAGTACTTC
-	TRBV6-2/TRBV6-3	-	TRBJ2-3	CASSYRAKGSGTDTQYF	TGTGCCAGCAGTTACAGGGCAAAGGGAAGCGGAACAGATACGCAGTATTTT
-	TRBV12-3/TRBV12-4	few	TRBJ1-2	CASTTPGTAVHGYTF	TGTGCCAGCACAACACCGGGTACCGCGGTCCACGGCTACACCTTC
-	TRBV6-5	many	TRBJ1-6	CASSYSTMFDNSPLHF	TGTGCCAGCAGTTACTCGACGATGTTTGATAATTCACCCCTCCACTTT
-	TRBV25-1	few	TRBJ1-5	CASSELGNNQPQHF	TGTGCCAGCAGTGAGCTCGGGAATAATCAGCCCCAGCATTTT
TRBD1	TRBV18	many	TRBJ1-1	CASSRSPGQGALNTEAFF	TGTGCCAGCTCGCGCAGCCCGGGACAGGGGGCTCTGAACACTGAAGCTTTCTTT
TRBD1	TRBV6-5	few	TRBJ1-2	CASRRTGGTYGYTF	TGTGCCAGCAGACGGACAGGGGGCACCTATGGCTACACCTTC
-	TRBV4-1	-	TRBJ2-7	CASSLLPQGIYEQYF	TGCGCCAGCAGCCTCCTGCCCCAGGGGATCTACGAGCAGTACTTC
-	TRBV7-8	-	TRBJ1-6	CASSQNQGRGLNSPLHF	TGTGCCAGCAGCCAAAATCAGGGGAGAGGTCTGAATTCACCCCTCCACTTT
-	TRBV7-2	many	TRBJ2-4	CASSLNGGAAKNIQYF	TGTGCCAGCAGCTTAAATGGGGGGGCTGCCAAAAACATTCAGTACTTC
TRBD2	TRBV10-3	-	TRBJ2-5	CAIASGGYEETQYF	TGTGCCATCGCTAGCGGGGGATACGAAGAGACCCAGTACTTC
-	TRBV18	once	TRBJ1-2	CASSPREGGYTF	TGTGCCAGCTCACCACGGGAAGGTGGCTACACCTTC
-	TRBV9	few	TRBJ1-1	CASSVALGDTEAFF	TGTGCCAGCAGCGTAGCTTTGGGGGACACTGAAGCTTTCTTT
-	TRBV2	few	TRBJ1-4	CASRKIATNEKLFF	TGTGCCAGCAGGAAGATTGCAACTAATGAAAAACTGTTTTTT
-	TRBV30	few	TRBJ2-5	CAWSDGVLVSKTQYF	TGTGCCTGGAGTGACGGGGTCTTGGTTTCAAAGACCCAGTACTTC
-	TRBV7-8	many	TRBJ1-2	CASSLGGDSGYTF	TGTGCCAGCAGCTTAGGAGGGGATAGTGGCTACACCTTC